This TCR beta chain was obtained from a study of post-analysis software for immune sequencing data. On the study more broadly: Included courses were relapsing-remitting and secondary progressive multiple sclerosis; progressive-relapsing multiple sclerosis was also included.

This clonotype was seen only once. Antigen: not known. Unique molecular identifiers tagged the TCR beta cDNA libraries. In TCRdb, the PCR reads were re-called with MiXCR into one record per CDR3 protein. The sample shows approximately 250,000 distinct CDR3 sequences, roughly a third of them seen only once. The CDR3 has 15 amino acids. Germline loops: CDR1 SGHTA, CDR2 FQGNSA. Trimming took off 1 base at V and 0 bases at J, with 9 bases between the two ends. Regarding the study as a whole: Controls showed lower frequencies than patients for four to six TRBV segments, and TRBV5-6, TRBV5-1 and TRBV20-1 were among these. When the samples were clustered directly with F measure, those that had been prepared in the same batch showed strong co-clustering. For normalized Chao1 diversity, multiple sclerosis patients scored significantly lower than controls did.

The chain combines TRBV7-2 with TRBJ1-2; D uncertain. Sequencing was done on a sample of blood. The sequence was collected from a girl between 5 and 17 years old with multiple sclerosis. This CDR3 is CASSLDPGPNYGYTF. The CDR3 DNA is TGTGCCAGCAGCTTAGATCCAGGTCCTAACTATGGCTACACCTTC.